The clone carrying this T cell receptor beta chain has only a few counts. A second about 6 to 12 cycle PCR used barcoded and J-beta primers. TCRdb reanalysed the 5' RACE reads using MiXCR and keeps one entry per CDR3 protein. The sample consists of around 1,600,000 distinct CDR3 sequences, about 45% of them appearing once. The data belong to a study of blood T cells in healthy people across ages. V dropped 6 bases and J dropped 1 base, with 12 bases sitting between them. The CDR3 loop spans 15 amino acids. Sequencing used blood. This TCR came from a woman aged 18-35 years in good health. The rearrangement joins TRBV12-3 or TRBV12-4 to TRBJ2-2, with D perhaps being TRBD1 or TRBD2 (5 bases each). CDR3 sequence reads: CASRFRDQNTGELFF. In DNA, the CDR3 is TGTGCCAGCAGGTTCCGGGACCAGAACACCGGGGAGCTGTTTTTT.